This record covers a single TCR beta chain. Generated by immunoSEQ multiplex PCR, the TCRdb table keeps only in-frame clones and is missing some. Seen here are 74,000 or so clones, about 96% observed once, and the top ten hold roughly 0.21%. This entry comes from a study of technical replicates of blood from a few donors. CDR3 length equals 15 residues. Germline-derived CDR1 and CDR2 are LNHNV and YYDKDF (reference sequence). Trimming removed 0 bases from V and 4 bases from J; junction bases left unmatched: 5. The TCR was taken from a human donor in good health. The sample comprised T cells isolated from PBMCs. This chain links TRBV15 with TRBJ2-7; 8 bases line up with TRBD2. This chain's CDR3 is CATSRDWASGYEQYF. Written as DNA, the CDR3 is TGTGCCACCAGCAGAGATTGGGCTAGCGGGTACGAGCAGTACTTC. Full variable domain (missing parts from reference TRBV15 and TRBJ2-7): DAMVIQNPRYQVTQFGKPVTLSCSQTLNHNVMYWYQQKSSQAPKLLFHYYDKDFNNEADTPDNFQSRRPNTSFCFLDIRSPGLGDTAMYLCATSRDWASGYEQYFGPGTRLTVT.